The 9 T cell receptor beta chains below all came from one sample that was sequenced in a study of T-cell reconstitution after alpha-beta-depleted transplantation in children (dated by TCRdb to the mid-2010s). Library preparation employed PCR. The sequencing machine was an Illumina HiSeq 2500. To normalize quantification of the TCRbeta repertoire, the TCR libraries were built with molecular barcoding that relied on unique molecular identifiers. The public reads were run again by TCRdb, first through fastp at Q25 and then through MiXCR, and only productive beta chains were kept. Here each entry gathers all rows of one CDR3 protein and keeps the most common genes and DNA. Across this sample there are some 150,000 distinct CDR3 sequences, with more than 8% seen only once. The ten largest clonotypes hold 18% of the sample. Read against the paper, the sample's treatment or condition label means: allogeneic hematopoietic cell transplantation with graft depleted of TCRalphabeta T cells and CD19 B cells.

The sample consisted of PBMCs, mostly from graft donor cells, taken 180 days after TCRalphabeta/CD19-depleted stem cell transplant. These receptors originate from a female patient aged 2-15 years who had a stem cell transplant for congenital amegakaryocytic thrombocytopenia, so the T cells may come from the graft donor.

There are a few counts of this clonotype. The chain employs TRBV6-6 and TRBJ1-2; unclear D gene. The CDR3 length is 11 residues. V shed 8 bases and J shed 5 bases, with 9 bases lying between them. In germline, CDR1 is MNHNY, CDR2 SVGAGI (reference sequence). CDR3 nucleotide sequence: TGTGCCAGCGGCCCCGTTTATGGCTACACCTTC. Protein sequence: CASGPVYGYTF.

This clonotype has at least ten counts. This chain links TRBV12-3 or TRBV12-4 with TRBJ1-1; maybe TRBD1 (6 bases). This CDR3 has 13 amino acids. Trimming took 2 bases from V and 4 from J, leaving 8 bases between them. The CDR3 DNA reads TGTGCCAGCAGTTTATCGACAGGCACTGAAGCTTTCTTT. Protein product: CASSLSTGTEAFF.

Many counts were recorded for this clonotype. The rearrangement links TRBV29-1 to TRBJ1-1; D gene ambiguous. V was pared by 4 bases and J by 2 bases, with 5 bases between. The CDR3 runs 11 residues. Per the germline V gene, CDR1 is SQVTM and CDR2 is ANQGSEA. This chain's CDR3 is CSVGVNTEAFF. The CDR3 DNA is TGCAGCGTTGGGGTAAACACTGAAGCTTTCTTT.

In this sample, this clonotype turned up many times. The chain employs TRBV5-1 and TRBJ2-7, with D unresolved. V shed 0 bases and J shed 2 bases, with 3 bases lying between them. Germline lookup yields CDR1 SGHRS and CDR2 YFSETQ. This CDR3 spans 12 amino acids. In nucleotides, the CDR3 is TGCGCCAGCAGCTTGGAAGCCTACGAGCAGTACTTC. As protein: CASSLEAYEQYF.

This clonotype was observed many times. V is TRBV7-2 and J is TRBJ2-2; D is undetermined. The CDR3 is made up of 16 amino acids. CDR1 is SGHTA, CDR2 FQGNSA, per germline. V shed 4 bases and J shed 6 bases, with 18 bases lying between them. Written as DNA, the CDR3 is TGTGCCAGCAGCTGGCTCGGAGATCAGGCGGCCGGGGAGCTGTTTTTT. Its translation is CASSWLGDQAAGELFF. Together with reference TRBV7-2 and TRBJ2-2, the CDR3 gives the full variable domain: GAGVSQSPSNKVTEKGKDVELRCDPISGHTALYWYRQSLGQGLEFLIYFQGNSAPDKSGLPSDRFSAERTGGSVSTLTIQRTQQEDSAVYLCASSWLGDQAAGELFFGEGSRLTVL.

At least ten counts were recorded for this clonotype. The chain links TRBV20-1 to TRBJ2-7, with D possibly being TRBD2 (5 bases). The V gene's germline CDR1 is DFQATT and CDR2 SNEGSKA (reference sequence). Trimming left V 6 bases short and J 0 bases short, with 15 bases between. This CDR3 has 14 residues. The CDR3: CSAPNQRSSYEQYF. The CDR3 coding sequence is TGCAGTGCCCCGAATCAGCGGAGCTCCTACGAGCAGTACTTC.

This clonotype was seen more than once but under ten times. The CDR3 DNA is TGCGCCAGCAGCCCCGGGAGCGGGGGGGCCCATGAGCAGTTCTTC. This sequence encodes CASSPGSGGAHEQFF. The chain combines TRBV5-1 with TRBJ2-1, with 10 bases lining up with TRBD2. V was pared by 4 bases and J by 8 bases, with 9 bases of the junction left unmatched. This CDR3 is 15 amino acids long. Looked up from germline, CDR1 is SGHRS and CDR2 is YFSETQ.

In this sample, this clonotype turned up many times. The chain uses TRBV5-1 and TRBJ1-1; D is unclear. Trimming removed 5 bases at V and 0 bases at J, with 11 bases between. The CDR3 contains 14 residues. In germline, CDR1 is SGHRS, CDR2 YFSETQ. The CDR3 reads CASSQTPLNTEAFF. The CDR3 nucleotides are TGCGCCAGCAGTCAGACCCCGCTGAACACTGAAGCTTTCTTT.

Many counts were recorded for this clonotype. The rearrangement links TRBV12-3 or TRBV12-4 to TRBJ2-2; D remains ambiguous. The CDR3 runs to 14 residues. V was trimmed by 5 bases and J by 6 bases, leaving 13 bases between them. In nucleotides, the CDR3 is TGTGCCAGCAGTAAAGGGTACCTGGCCGGGGAGCTGTTTTTT. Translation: CASSKGYLAGELFF.